This paragraph covers one TCR beta chain sequence. Its antigen is not identified. A multiplex PCR was run with 60 Vbeta primers and 13 Jbeta primers. Assay used: immunoSEQ multiplex PCR; TCRdb lists only in-frame clones, some missing. The table shows more than 95,000 clones, with roughly 80% occurring only once. The data originate from a study of cytomegalovirus exposure and HLA in healthy donors. In the study overall: Clustering assigned about 76% of the roughly 400 genotyped donors to the Caucasian-associated ancestry cluster.

J gave up 3 bases and V 5 bases, and 3 bases lay outside the gene matches. Germline V CDR1 and CDR2: MDHEN, SYDVKM. This CDR3 has 14 amino acids. Whole-study results and caveats: The study put 160 or so TCR beta chains on its list as cytomegalovirus-associated. Earlier results showed most TCR beta V segments being productive about 87% or about 30% of the time.

The rearrangement uses TRBV28 and TRBJ1-4, with 7 bases identical to TRBD1. Sequencing was performed on PBMCs. This receptor was obtained from a man under 40 in good health and CMV-seropositive. The CDR3 sequence: CASSNRGANEKLFF. CDR3 nucleotide sequence: TGTGCCAGCAGTAACAGGGGTGCTAATGAAAAACTGTTTTTT.